Below, 8 T cell receptor beta chains from the same sample are listed, as sequenced in a study of Ad26.COV2.S vaccination and SARS-CoV-2 variants (dated by TCRdb to 2020 to 2023). Library prep was done by the immunoSEQ multiplex PCR assay. Drawn from immuneACCESS, this table holds only the in-frame rearrangements with V and J called that TCRdb kept. Clones are partly lost; checked studies trace under half to an unresolved V gene and leave the rest unexplained. Within this sample are approximately 450,000 clones, with 90% of them counted one time only. The leading ten clones occupy 9.5% to 15% of the sample. According to the study, the label for this sample's treatment or condition signals: some 19 received Ad26.COV2.S at low or high dose, single or two shots; roughly five received placebo; per-sample allocation not given. Repertoires of vaccine and placebo recipients were sequenced from samples collected on day 63 after the first injection.

The material was peripheral blood, obtained in a trial of Ad26.COV2.S vaccine versus placebo. These receptor sequences come from a person aged 18 to 59 who received the Ad26.COV2.S COVID-19 vaccine or a placebo.

The sample holds a few counts of this clone. This chain joins TRBV23-1 and TRBJ1-5, with no clear D. TRBV23-1 has ORF status, its function being uncertain. Between the trimmed V and J ends, which lost 0 bases and 2 bases, there was a span of 11 bases. The CDR3 runs 16 residues. The CDR3 DNA reads as TGCGCCAGCAGTCAATCGGCCCCCTTGGGCAATCAGCCCCAGCATTTT. Amino acid sequence: CASSQSAPLGNQPQHF.

The chain has TRBV19 and TRBJ2-1; D is uncertain. The CDR3 spans 13 residues. Germline lookup yields CDR1 LNHDA and CDR2 SQIVND (reference sequence). Trimming left V 7 bases short and J 0 bases short, with 7 bases between. CDR3 DNA: TGTGCCAGTAATGGGATCTCCTACAATGAGCAGTTCTTC. As protein: CASNGISYNEQFF.

The CDR3 sequence is CASNWAGGRGGYEQYF. As DNA, the CDR3 is TGTGCCAGCAATTGGGCCGGCGGGCGAGGTGGCTACGAGCAGTACTTC. The chain carries TRBV2 and TRBJ2-7, with D maybe TRBD2 (5 bases). Germline assignment: CDR1 SNHLY and CDR2 FYNNEI. The ends were cut back, 7 bases at V and 3 bases at J, with 22 bases in the middle. The CDR3 extends over 16 amino acids.

V is TRBV5-8 and J is TRBJ1-2; no definite D call. The CDR3 consists of 14 residues. Germline V gene sequence: CDR1 SGHTS, CDR2 YDEGEE. The V and J ends lost 4 bases and 4 bases respectively, with 14 bases between them. The DNA of the CDR3 is TGTGCCAGCAGCAGGAACGGACTGATCTATGGCTACACCTTC. Its translation: CASSRNGLIYGYTF.

This chain uses TRBV3-1 (or the pseudogene TRBV3-2) with TRBJ1-2, with D uncertain. The CDR3 covers 12 residues. V lost 6 bases, J lost 3 bases, and 8 bases lay in between. Per the germline V gene, CDR1 is LGHDT and CDR2 is YNNKEL (reference sequence). The CDR3 nucleotides read TGTGCCAGCAGTATAAGGGACTATGGCTACACCTTC. This gives the protein CASSIRDYGYTF.

The chain couples TRBV7-2 to TRBJ1-6; D is possibly TRBD1 (6 bases). V was clipped by 5 bases and J by 0 bases, with 17 bases between them. CDR1 and CDR2 from the germline V gene are SGHTA and FQGNSA. CDR3 length: 18 amino acids. The CDR3 DNA sequence: TGTGCCAGCAGCCGGGGACAAAGGGGGAGCTCCTATAATTCACCCCTCCACTTT. Its protein product is CASSRGQRGSSYNSPLHF.

This clone was seen just once. CDR3 in amino acids: CASSLKGTGGTEAFF. Here the CDR3 DNA reads TGTGCCAGCAGCCTAAAAGGGACAGGGGGCACTGAAGCTTTCTTT. This sequence joins TRBV7-2 and TRBJ1-1; 11 positions match TRBD1. The CDR3 extends over 15 amino acids. Germline CDR1 is SGHTA and CDR2 is FQGNSA. V was pared by 5 bases and J by 4 bases, with 6 bases of the junction left unmatched.

CDR3 sequence: CASSSASTVQETQYF. In DNA form, the CDR3 reads TGTGCCAGCAGTTCGGCTAGCACCGTTCAAGAGACCCAGTACTTC. The V and J genes are TRBV6-2 or TRBV6-3 and TRBJ2-5, with D perhaps matching TRBD2 (5 bases). The CDR3 is made up of 15 amino acids. Trimming stripped 4 bases from V and 2 bases from J, with 14 bases between. CDR1 MNHEY and CDR2 SVGEGT come from the germline V gene.